The clone carrying this TCR beta chain occurred many times. What it binds is unknown. The source of the sample is a study of breast tumors, draining lymph nodes, adjacent tissues. General study points: The data were judged consistent with most tumor T cells coming from lymph node and expanding in tumor. Tumor TCR diversity was below lymph nodes but above nontumor tissue. Tumor and nontumor repertoires were significantly more similar in luminal-like than in basal-like breast cancer. Tumor T cell lymph node origin was a supported hypothesis, not proven.

Breast cancer patients provided tissue from their axillary draining lymph nodes. Each CDR3 protein is one row after TCRdb ran MiXCR on the multiplex PCR reads. This sample carries about 80,000 distinct CDR3 sequences, approximately 20% of them seen once, and the ten largest clones take roughly 2.4%. The junction had 5 bases not matched to a gene; V was cut back by 5 bases and J by 2 bases. The CDR3 is 15 amino acids. CDR1 is SEHNR, CDR2 FQNEAQ, per germline (reference sequence). The chain combines TRBV7-9 with TRBJ1-5; 8 positions match TRBD1. This clonotype was sampled from a female donor with breast cancer. Some clones in this sample may be carry-over from other donors' samples. Sequenced sample: axillary lymph node tissue. The CDR3 loop is CASSSQGAGNQPQHF. In DNA, the CDR3 is TGTGCCAGCAGCAGTCAGGGGGCGGGCAATCAGCCCCAGCATTTT.